Shown below are 14 T cell receptor beta chains from a single sample sequenced in a study of T cell responses to AZD1222 COVID-19 vaccine. TCRdb's copy holds only in-frame clones and misses some; the assay was immunoSEQ multiplex PCR. The data hold roughly 160,000 clones, with around 93% observed a single time. The sequencing here drew on peripheral blood, taken on day 0 of AZD1222 vaccination. The receptor set was obtained from an adult in good health.

The chain recombines TRBV7-2 with TRBJ1-1; 7 nucleotides match TRBD1. Germline-derived CDR1 and CDR2 are SGHTA and FQGNSA. J gave up 4 bases and V 7 bases, and 6 bases lay outside the gene matches. The CDR3 contains 13 residues. CDR3 residues: CASTVDRATEAFF. For the CDR3, the DNA is TGTGCCAGCACCGTTGACAGGGCCACTGAAGCTTTCTTT.

The rearrangement links TRBV9 to TRBJ1-1; 8 bases line up with TRBD1. The V gene's germline CDR1 is SGDLS and CDR2 YYNGEE. V lost 0 bases, J lost 4 bases, and 5 bases stayed unmatched. The CDR3 length is 15 residues. The DNA of the CDR3 is TGTGCCAGCAGCGTAGGGGACAGGATAGGCACTGAAGCTTTCTTT. Translation gives CASSVGDRIGTEAFF.

The rearrangement links TRBV28 to TRBJ2-7; D remains ambiguous. The CDR3 runs 17 residues. Trimming shortened V by 2 bases and J by 3 bases, and 20 bases separated the two germline ends. In germline, CDR1 is MDHEN, CDR2 SYDVKM. The CDR3 bases are TGTGCCAGCAGTTTAGAGGCCGAGGCTCAGCAAAACTACGAGCAGTACTTC. Amino acid sequence: CASSLEAEAQQNYEQYF.

The chain employs TRBV6-6 and TRBJ2-7; TRBD2 agrees at 13 bases. The CDR3 has 17 residues. CDR1 is MNHNY, CDR2 SVGAGI, per germline (reference sequence). Germline trimming cut 5 bases from V and 0 bases from J; bases unmatched to any gene: 7. CDR3 bases: TGTGCCAGCAGTCTTGGACTAGCGGGGGCCAACTCCTACGAGCAGTACTTC. This encodes CASSLGLAGANSYEQYF.

In this sample, this clone turned up once. This chain joins TRBV10-3 and TRBJ1-1; D not resolved. This CDR3 comprises 13 residues. Germline V gives CDR1 ENHRY, CDR2 SYGVKD. The germline V and J ends were trimmed by 2 bases and 2 bases, with 6 bases remaining between them. CDR3 sequence reads: CAISERDNTEAFF. The CDR3 DNA sequence: TGTGCCATCAGTGAGCGGGATAACACTGAAGCTTTCTTT.

The chain couples TRBV5-8 to TRBJ2-7; D may be TRBD2 (5 bases). Looked up from germline, CDR1 is SGHTS and CDR2 is YDEGEE. CDR3 length: 15 residues. Trimming took off 2 bases at V and 7 bases at J, with 19 bases between the two ends. CDR3 DNA sequence: TGTGCCAGCAGCTTCCAGCGGATAAGAAGCGATGAGCAGTACTTC. Protein product: CASSFQRIRSDEQYF.

The chain links TRBV11-2 to TRBJ1-1; no reliable D call. This CDR3 contains 16 residues. V was pared by 3 bases and J by 1 base, with 15 bases between. Germline V CDR1 and CDR2: SGHAT, FQNNGV. The CDR3: CASSLGTGATNTEAFF. In DNA form, the CDR3 reads TGTGCCAGCAGCTTGGGAACGGGAGCTACGAACACTGAAGCTTTCTTT.

This chain joins TRBV11-2 and TRBJ2-7, with 11 bases lining up with TRBD1. Trimming removed 4 bases from V and 5 bases from J; junction bases left unmatched: 10. This CDR3 spans 16 amino acids. Germline V lookup: CDR1 SGHAT, CDR2 FQNNGV. The CDR3 spells CASSSLPGQGGHEQYF. For the CDR3, the DNA is TGTGCCAGCAGCTCCCTACCGGGACAGGGGGGCCACGAGCAGTACTTC.

V usage is TRBV19 and J usage is TRBJ1-4, with D uncertain. V lost 7 bases to trimming and J lost 8 bases, with 14 bases between them. The V gene's germline CDR1 is LNHDA and CDR2 SQIVND (reference sequence). The CDR3 consists of 13 residues. CDR3 DNA: TGTGCCAGTAAGGAAGGGAGTCGGGAAAAACTGTTTTTT. Amino acid sequence: CASKEGSREKLFF.

This chain links TRBV30 with TRBJ1-5; no reliable D call. The CDR3 is 15 residues long. Trimming pared 0 bases from V and 4 bases from J, leaving 13 bases between. Germline V gene sequence: CDR1 GTSNPN, CDR2 SVGIG (reference sequence). As DNA, the CDR3 is TGTGCCTGGAGTGTAGGGTCCCGCCAAAATCAGCCCCAGCATTTT. As protein: CAWSVGSRQNQPQHF.

In its sample, this clone was seen once. The J gene is TRBJ2-2, the V gene TRBV6-4; 12 bases agree with TRBD2. This CDR3 has 17 amino acids. V was pared by 3 bases and J by 1 base, with 3 bases of the junction left unmatched. Germline values: CDR1 MRHNA, CDR2 SNTAGT. CDR3 loop: CASSETSGSWNTGELFF. In nucleotides, the CDR3 is TGTGCCAGCAGTGAGACTAGCGGGAGTTGGAACACCGGGGAGCTGTTTTTT.

The V call is TRBV28, the J call TRBJ1-2, with D possibly being TRBD1 (5 bases). Germline lookup yields CDR1 MDHEN and CDR2 SYDVKM. The CDR3 sequence is 19 residues long. V was clipped by 4 bases and J by 1 base, with 25 bases between them. CDR3 nucleotides: TGTGCCAGCAGTTATTCCTCCGGGACCACTTCCAAAAGTAACTATGGCTACACCTTC. Translated, it gives CASSYSSGTTSKSNYGYTF.

V and J are TRBV6-5 and TRBJ1-1; D perhaps matches TRBD1 (6 bases). The germline V gene encodes CDR1 MNHEY and CDR2 SVGAGI. The CDR3 sequence is 15 residues long. Trimming took off 0 bases at V and 3 bases at J, with 11 bases between the two ends. The CDR3, as DNA: TGTGCCAGCAGTTACTCGGGGGGCGCGTACACTGAAGCTTTCTTT. The encoded protein is CASSYSGGAYTEAFF.

In the case of this clone: Other DNA sequences in the sample encode the same CDR3. The J gene is TRBJ2-7, the V gene TRBV19; 9 positions agree with TRBD1. With 3 bases clipped from V and 3 bases from J, the junction kept 3 bases outside the gene matches. Germline V gives CDR1 LNHDA, CDR2 SQIVND (reference sequence). The CDR3 consists of 14 residues. CDR3 sequence reads: CASSIRDRVYEQYF. The CDR3 nucleotides read TGTGCCAGTAGTATTCGGGACAGGGTCTACGAGCAGTACTTC.